This T cell receptor beta chain derives from a study of shared clonotypes between healthy human individuals. The genomic DNA of each subset was split evenly across several immunoSEQ plates. Produced via immunoSEQ multiplex PCR; TCRdb's table is partial and in-frame only. The table lists roughly 1 million clones, about three quarters of them singletons. V lost 0 bases and J lost 10, with 16 bases in between. Germline lookup yields CDR1 GTSNPN and CDR2 SVGIG (reference sequence). The CDR3 totals 15 residues. The sample holds a few counts of this clone. The antigen is undetermined. Study-level points and caveats: The sharing of approximately 4.6% of naive CD4 clonotypes was seen across a handful of donors.

All donors were healthy HIV-negative adults lacking recent acute infections or vaccinations. Input material: memory CD4+ T cells sorted from blood. Sample subset: CD45RA-negative fraction. The genes are TRBV30 and TRBJ1-6; D possibly corresponds to TRBD1 (6 bases). The clonotype comes from a man younger than 30 in good health. CDR3 nucleotides: TGTGCCTGGAGTGTGGACACCACCAGGGGATCACCCCTCCACTTT. Its protein product is CAWSVDTTRGSPLHF.